What follows are 2 T cell receptor beta chains derived from one specimen sequenced in a study of T cells after yellow fever vaccination. TCRdb redid the calling of the 5' RACE reads with MiXCR, one entry per CDR3 protein. The top ten hold approximately 15% of the sample, which has more than 35,000 distinct CDR3 sequences, 6.8% seen once. The input for sequencing was CD8+ T cells not binding an NS4B(214-222) dextramer, sorted from PBMCs, taken 45 days after the yellow fever booster vaccination. These receptors all come from a man in his thirties or forties who received the YFV17D yellow fever vaccine.

This clonotype was recorded many times. The chain couples TRBV29-1 to TRBJ2-3; perhaps TRBD2 as D (7 bases). The germline V gene has CDR1 SQVTM and CDR2 ANQGSEA. The CDR3 is 13 residues long. The V gene lost 5 bases and the J gene lost 6 bases, with 15 bases spanning the gap. The CDR3 loop reads CSVPIEGGDTQYF. CDR3 nucleotides: TGCAGCGTTCCCATAGAGGGGGGGGATACGCAGTATTTT.

This clonotype was observed at least ten times. The chain employs TRBV11-2 and TRBJ2-7, with a weak D call TRBD2 (6 bases). The CDR3 loop spans 13 amino acids. With 5 bases removed from V and 4 bases from J, the gap between germline ends came to 12 bases. CDR1 and CDR2 (germline): SGHAT, FQNNGV. The CDR3 DNA sequence: TGTGCCAGCAGCCCCGGGACTTCTTACGAGCAGTACTTC. This encodes CASSPGTSYEQYF.